Each of the 32 T cell receptor beta chains below was sequenced from the same sample in a study of cytomegalovirus exposure and HLA in healthy donors. The primer mix had 60 Vbeta and 13 Jbeta primers. The data were produced by immunoSEQ multiplex PCR, yet TCRdb's version contains in-frame clones alone and is incomplete. This table has approximately 75,000 clones, around 64% appearing once. Material for sequencing was PBMCs. The receptors shown here come from a man between 35 and 55 years old in good health and CMV-seropositive.

This clone was counted between two and nine times. CDR3 nucleotides: TGTGCCAGCAGTGCCCCTCTCGGACAGGGGAGGAATGAGCAGTTCTTC. Translation gives CASSAPLGQGRNEQFF. The chain employs TRBV25-1 and TRBJ2-1; 9 nucleotides align to TRBD1. The CDR3 loop spans 16 amino acids. V lost 4 bases, J lost 7 bases, and 11 bases stayed unmatched. CDR1 and CDR2 from the germline V gene are MGHDK and SYGVNS.

In this sample, this clone turned up once. Written as DNA, the CDR3 is TGTGCCAGTGGGGCCGAGACCCAGTACTTC. Its translation: CASGAETQYF. The chain recombines TRBV28 with TRBJ2-5; possible D gene TRBD1, 5 bases. Trimming cost V 9 bases and J 5 bases, with 7 bases left between them. This CDR3 is built from 10 residues. The V gene's germline CDR1 is MDHEN and CDR2 SYDVKM.

This clone showed up just once. CDR3 sequence reads: CASQRSGENKLFF. In nucleotides, the CDR3 is TGCGCCAGCCAAAGGTCAGGGGAGAACAAACTGTTTTTT. The rearrangement uses TRBV4-3 and TRBJ1-4, with a tentative D call TRBD1 (6 bases). The CDR3 runs 13 residues. The germline V gene encodes CDR1 LGHNA and CDR2 YSLEER. Trimming took 8 bases from V and 11 from J, leaving 18 bases between them.

V usage is TRBV30 and J usage is TRBJ1-4, with 11 bases lining up with TRBD1. V lost 5 bases to trimming and J lost 8 bases; unmatched junction nucleotides: 4. The CDR3 spans 13 residues. Germline CDR1 reads GTSNPN; CDR2 reads SVGIG (reference sequence). CDR3: CAWGDRGREKLFF. The CDR3, as DNA: TGTGCCTGGGGGGACAGGGGGAGGGAAAAACTGTTTTTT.

The V call is TRBV4-1, the J call TRBJ2-3, with 11 bases lining up with TRBD2. With V trimmed by 0 bases and J by 3 bases, 8 bases remained unmatched. CDR3 length: 18 residues. Germline CDR1 and CDR2: MGHRA and YSYEKL. This chain's CDR3 is CASSQDKGGLAETDTQYF. DNA for the CDR3: TGCGCCAGCAGCCAAGATAAAGGGGGACTAGCGGAAACAGATACGCAGTATTTT.

The V call is TRBV18, the J call TRBJ1-3, with D uncertain. The CDR3 length is 13 residues. CDR1 KGHSH and CDR2 LQKENI come from the germline V gene. Trimming left V 3 bases short and J 3 bases short, with 6 bases between. The CDR3 DNA reads as TGTGCCAGCTCACCCGGTTTTGGAAACACCATATATTTT. Translated, it gives CASSPGFGNTIYF.

The rearrangement uses TRBV28 and TRBJ2-7; D remains unclear. Germline V gives CDR1 MDHEN, CDR2 SYDVKM. CDR3 length: 11 amino acids. Between the trimmed V and J ends, which lost 4 bases and 6 bases, there was a span of 7 bases. CDR3 in amino acids: CASSSHSEQYF. CDR3 sequence (DNA): TGTGCCAGCAGTTCCCACAGCGAGCAGTACTTC.

The chain joins TRBV27 to TRBJ1-2; D ambiguous. The ends were cut back, 0 bases at V and 3 bases at J, with 11 bases in the middle. Germline assignment: CDR1 MNHEY and CDR2 SMNVEV (reference sequence). There are 15 residues in the CDR3. CDR3 DNA sequence: TGTGCCAGCAGTTTATCCTCGAGCCGAGACTATGGCTACACCTTC. Translation gives CASSLSSSRDYGYTF.

Points on this clone: Other DNA variants within this sample encode the same CDR3. This rearrangement joins TRBV6-4 to TRBJ1-2; TRBD1 matches at 11 bases. This CDR3 region has 16 residues. The junction had 8 bases not matched to a gene; V was cut back by 4 bases and J by 4 bases. Germline values: CDR1 MRHNA, CDR2 SNTAGT. The CDR3 region is CASSAQPGTGGYGYTF. The CDR3 DNA reads TGTGCCAGCAGTGCCCAACCCGGGACAGGGGGCTATGGCTACACCTTC.

The chain couples TRBV14 to TRBJ2-5; 7 nucleotides align to TRBD1. There are 16 residues in the CDR3. Trimming removed 5 bases from V and 7 bases from J; junction bases left unmatched: 16. Germline assignment: CDR1 SGHDN and CDR2 FVKESK. The DNA for the CDR3 is TGTGCCAGCAGCGTAAGATTGGAGCAGGGGGATTTGACCCAGTACTTC. Translating gives CASSVRLEQGDLTQYF.

The V gene is TRBV19, the J gene TRBJ1-4; D is unresolved. This CDR3 region has 16 residues. The germline V gene encodes CDR1 LNHDA and CDR2 SQIVND (reference sequence). With 1 base removed from V and 2 bases from J, the gap between germline ends came to 11 bases. As DNA, the CDR3 is TGTGCCAGTAGTATAGTCACCGGCAGGACTAATGAAAAACTGTTTTTT. Translation gives CASSIVTGRTNEKLFF.

The V and J genes are TRBV30 and TRBJ2-3, with TRBD1 identical over 10 bases. V was pared by 0 bases and J by 7 bases, with 7 bases of the junction left unmatched. The CDR3 contains 15 residues. CDR1 is GTSNPN, CDR2 SVGIG, per germline (reference sequence). The chain's CDR3 is CAWSVLRTGGNTQYF. In DNA, the CDR3 is TGTGCCTGGAGTGTACTCAGGACAGGGGGAAATACGCAGTATTTT.

CDR3 bases: TGTGCCAGCAGTTTAACCCCAGAGACTAGCGGGGGTCCCACGGGGGAGACCCAGTACTTC. It is translated as CASSLTPETSGGPTGETQYF. This chain uses TRBV7-6 with TRBJ2-5, with 12 bases fitting TRBD2. The CDR3 runs 20 residues. Losses at the gene ends were 6 bases for V and 5 bases for J; bases not matched to a gene: 22. Germline V CDR1 and CDR2: SGHVS, FNYEAQ.

This clone has more than one count but fewer than ten. The chain is built from TRBV5-6 and TRBJ2-1; TRBD2 aligns across 8 bases. The V gene's germline CDR1 is SGHDT and CDR2 YYEEEE. This CDR3 has 17 residues. J was trimmed by 6 bases and V by 2 bases; bases with no gene match: 13. The CDR3 here is CASSFRWGTRTINEQFF. The CDR3 DNA follows: TGTGCCAGCAGCTTTCGGTGGGGGACTAGAACCATCAATGAGCAGTTCTTC.

The gene calls are TRBV5-1 and TRBJ2-7; no firm D call. This CDR3 spans 14 amino acids. Per the germline V gene, CDR1 is SGHRS and CDR2 is YFSETQ. The V end was cut by 0 bases, the J end by 2 bases, with 9 bases between. The CDR3 nucleotides read TGCGCCAGCAGCTTGGCGTCTCAGACCTACGAGCAGTACTTC. This encodes CASSLASQTYEQYF.

CDR3 amino acids: CARSSDRVRNTIYF. The CDR3 region has the DNA TGTGCCAGAAGTTCTGACAGGGTTCGAAACACCATATATTTT. The genes are TRBV5-3 and TRBJ1-3; 7 bases match TRBD1. TRBV5-3 is flagged as an ORF with uncertain function. Trimming cost V 5 bases and J 5 bases; bases outside gene matches: 7. The CDR3 is 14 residues long.

The chain employs TRBV7-9 and TRBJ1-3; tentative D call: TRBD1 (5 bases). V lost 5 bases, J lost 1 base, and 15 bases lay in between. The CDR3 loop spans 16 amino acids. Germline CDR1 SEHNR, CDR2 FQNEAQ (reference sequence). CDR3 in amino acids: CASSHGRGLSGNTIYF. CDR3 in DNA: TGTGCCAGCAGCCACGGGAGGGGTTTATCTGGAAACACCATATATTTT.

V usage is TRBV29-1 and J usage is TRBJ2-2; TRBD2 might be the D (5 bases). The CDR3 totals 15 residues. V was pared by 5 bases and J by 6 bases, with 19 bases between. The germline CDR1 and CDR2 sequences are SQVTM and ANQGSEA. The DNA of the CDR3 is TGCAGCGTTCGAACGGCGGGTTACGAGGCCGGGGAGCTGTTTTTT. Translating it yields CSVRTAGYEAGELFF.

V usage is TRBV7-9 and J usage is TRBJ1-5, with 7 bases lining up with TRBD1. Germline trimming cut 5 bases from V and 4 bases from J; bases unmatched to any gene: 8. There are 15 residues in the CDR3. CDR1 is SEHNR, CDR2 FQNEAQ, per germline (reference sequence). The DNA of the CDR3 is TGTGCCAGCAGCCCGACCGGGACAGATAATCAGCCCCAGCATTTT. Protein sequence: CASSPTGTDNQPQHF.

The V call is TRBV5-6, the J call TRBJ2-3; possibly TRBD2 for D (6 bases). CDR1 is SGHDT, CDR2 YYEEEE, per germline. The length of the CDR3 is 15 residues. V was trimmed by 2 bases and J by 3 bases, leaving 13 bases between them. The chain's CDR3 is CASSFRDSRTDTQYF. The CDR3 region has the DNA TGTGCCAGCAGCTTCCGGGACTCGCGAACAGATACGCAGTATTTT. Filled out from reference TRBV5-6 and TRBJ2-3, the complete variable domain reads DAGVTQSPTHLIKTRGQQVTLRCSPKSGHDTVSWYQQALGQGPQFIFQYYEEEERQRGNFPDRFSGHQFPNYSSELNVNALLLGDSALYLCASSFRDSRTDTQYFGPGTRLTVL.

This CDR3 reads CASSRLPSGFKHEQYF. CDR3 DNA sequence: TGCGCCAGCAGCCGTCTACCGTCAGGGTTCAAACACGAGCAGTACTTC. J is TRBJ2-7 and V is TRBV4-1; D might be TRBD1 (5 bases). The germline V gene encodes CDR1 MGHRA and CDR2 YSYEKL. V was clipped by 4 bases and J by 5 bases, with 21 bases between them. The CDR3 contains 16 residues.

The chain uses TRBV5-4 and TRBJ1-5; D call uncertain. The germline CDR1 and CDR2 sequences are SGHNT and YYREEE (reference sequence). This CDR3 region has 12 residues. Trimming took off 2 bases at V and 2 bases at J, with 2 bases between the two ends. The CDR3 bases are TGTGCCAGCAGCTTCGGCAATCAGCCCCAGCATTTT. Amino acids: CASSFGNQPQHF.

The CDR3 nucleotides read TGTGCCAGCAGCTCCACAGGGGGCTTCTATGGCTACACCTTC. Amino acids: CASSSTGGFYGYTF. The chain carries TRBV5-4 and TRBJ1-2, with TRBD1 identical over 9 bases. V shed 3 bases, J shed 4 bases, and the junction held 4 bases outside the gene matches. This CDR3 spans 14 amino acids. Germline V CDR1 and CDR2: SGHNT, YYREEE (reference sequence).

The V and J genes are TRBV7-3 and TRBJ2-5; 9 bases fit TRBD1. Germline trimming cut 5 bases from V and 4 bases from J; bases unmatched to any gene: 11. CDR3 length equals 16 residues. Germline CDR1 and CDR2: SGHTA and FQGTGA. CDR3 region: CASSLVGTGRAETQYF. In DNA, the CDR3 is TGTGCCAGCAGCCTCGTGGGGACAGGGAGGGCAGAGACCCAGTACTTC.

This chain links TRBV14 with TRBJ2-1; the match to TRBD1 covers 8 bases. CDR1 and CDR2 from the germline V gene are SGHDN and FVKESK. J was trimmed by 3 bases and V by 2 bases; bases with no gene match: 6. CDR3 length: 16 residues. The CDR3 DNA follows: TGTGCCAGCAGCCAACTAGGACAGGGTGTCTACAATGAGCAGTTCTTC. Protein: CASSQLGQGVYNEQFF.

This clone was counted only a few times. The rearrangement joins TRBV28 to TRBJ2-5; TRBD1 aligns across 10 bases. Unmatched junction bases numbered 12, after V lost 4 bases and J lost 4 bases. The germline gives CDR1 MDHEN, CDR2 SYDVKM. CDR3 size: 17 residues. CDR3 protein: CASSYDFEDRGSETQYF. DNA for the CDR3: TGTGCCAGCAGTTACGATTTTGAGGACAGGGGGTCAGAGACCCAGTACTTC.

The chain carries TRBV12-5 and TRBJ2-2; 9 nucleotides agree with TRBD2. Losses at the gene ends were 5 bases for V and 4 bases for J; bases not matched to a gene: 5. The CDR3 contains 15 residues. Per the germline V gene, CDR1 is LGHNT and CDR2 is FRNRAP. The CDR3 region is CASGPRRGGTGELFF. Here the CDR3 DNA reads TGTGCTAGTGGTCCCCGGCGGGGGGGCACCGGGGAGCTGTTTTTT.

V is TRBV6-5 and J is TRBJ1-6; 8 bases agree with TRBD1. Germline V gene sequence: CDR1 MNHEY, CDR2 SVGAGI. The J segment lost 8 bases and the V segment lost 11 bases, leaving 8 bases of the junction unmatched. This CDR3 comprises 13 residues. The CDR3: CARPDRVDSPLHF. The CDR3 DNA is TGTGCCCGCCCGGACAGGGTGGATTCACCCCTCCACTTT.

In its sample, this clone was seen a few times. This chain joins TRBV30 and TRBJ1-4; possible D gene TRBD1, 5 bases. Trimming stripped 0 bases from V and 7 bases from J, with 15 bases between. In germline, CDR1 is GTSNPN, CDR2 SVGIG (reference sequence). The CDR3 length is 15 residues. DNA for the CDR3: TGTGCCTGGAGTGTACAGGTGGTTCTCGTTGAAAAACTGTTTTTT. Encoded protein: CAWSVQVVLVEKLFF.

This chain joins TRBV9 and TRBJ2-7, with TRBD1 matching over 9 bases. The CDR3 is 16 residues long. Germline assignment: CDR1 SGDLS and CDR2 YYNGEE. J lost 0 bases, V lost 5 bases, and 9 bases had no gene match. CDR3 DNA: TGTGCCAGCAGTAGAGATCCGGGACAGGGCTCCTACGAGCAGTACTTC. As protein: CASSRDPGQGSYEQYF.

This clone was seen a handful of times. The chain recombines TRBV5-1 with TRBJ1-4; 8 bases fit TRBD1. Germline values: CDR1 SGHRS, CDR2 YFSETQ. This CDR3 is built from 16 residues. J lost 8 bases, V lost 4 bases, and 13 bases had no gene match. As DNA, the CDR3 is TGCGCCAGCAGCCTCACGCCGGACAGGGCCAGAGAAAAACTGTTTTTT. This translates into CASSLTPDRAREKLFF.

CDR3 coding DNA: TGCGCCAGCAGCTTGGGCCCAGATATGAACACTGAAGCTTTCTTT. It specifies CASSLGPDMNTEAFF. This rearrangement joins TRBV5-1 to TRBJ1-1, with unresolved D. The CDR3 has 15 amino acids. With 0 bases removed from V and 0 bases from J, the gap between germline ends came to 9 bases. In germline, CDR1 is SGHRS, CDR2 YFSETQ.